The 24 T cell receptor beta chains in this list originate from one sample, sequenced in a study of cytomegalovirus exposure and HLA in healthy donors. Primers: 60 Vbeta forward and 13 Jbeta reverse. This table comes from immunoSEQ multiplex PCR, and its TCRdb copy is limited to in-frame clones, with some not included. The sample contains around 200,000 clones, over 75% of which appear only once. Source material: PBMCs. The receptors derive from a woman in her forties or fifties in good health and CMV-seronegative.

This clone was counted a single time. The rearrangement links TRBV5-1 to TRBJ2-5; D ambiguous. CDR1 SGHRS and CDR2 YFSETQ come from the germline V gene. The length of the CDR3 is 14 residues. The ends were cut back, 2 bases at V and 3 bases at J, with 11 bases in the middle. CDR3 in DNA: TGCGCCAGCAGCTTCGACTCCTTAAAAGAGACCCAGTACTTC. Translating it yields CASSFDSLKETQYF.

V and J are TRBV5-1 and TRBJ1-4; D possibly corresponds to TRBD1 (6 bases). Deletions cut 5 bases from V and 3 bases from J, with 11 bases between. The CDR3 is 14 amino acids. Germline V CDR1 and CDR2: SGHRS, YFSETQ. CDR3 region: CASRSGAANEKLFF. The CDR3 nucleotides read TGCGCCAGCAGGTCAGGGGCCGCTAATGAAAAACTGTTTTTT.

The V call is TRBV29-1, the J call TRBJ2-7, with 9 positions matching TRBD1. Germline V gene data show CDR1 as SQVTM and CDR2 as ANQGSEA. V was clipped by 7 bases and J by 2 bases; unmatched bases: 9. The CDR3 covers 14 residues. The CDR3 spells CSASSGTGTYEQYF. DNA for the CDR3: TGCAGCGCTTCGTCCGGGACAGGGACCTACGAGCAGTACTTC.

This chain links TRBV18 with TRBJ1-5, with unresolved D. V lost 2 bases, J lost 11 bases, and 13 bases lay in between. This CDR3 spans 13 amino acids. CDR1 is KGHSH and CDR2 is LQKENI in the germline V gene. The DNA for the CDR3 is TGTGCCAGCTCACCAGGCGACTCCTCGGCCCAGCATTTT. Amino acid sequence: CASSPGDSSAQHF.

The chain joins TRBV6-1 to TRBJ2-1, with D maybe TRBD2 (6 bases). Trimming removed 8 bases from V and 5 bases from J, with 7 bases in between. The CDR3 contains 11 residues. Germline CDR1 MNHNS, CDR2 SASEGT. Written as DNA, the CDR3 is TGTGCCAGCGGGAGGCACAATGAGCAGTTCTTC. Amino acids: CASGRHNEQFF.

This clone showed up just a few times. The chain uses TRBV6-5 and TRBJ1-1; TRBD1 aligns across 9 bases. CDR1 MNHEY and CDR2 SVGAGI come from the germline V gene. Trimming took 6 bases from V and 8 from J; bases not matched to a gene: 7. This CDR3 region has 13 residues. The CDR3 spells CASRVQGATEAFF. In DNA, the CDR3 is TGTGCCAGCAGGGTACAGGGGGCCACAGAAGCTTTCTTT.

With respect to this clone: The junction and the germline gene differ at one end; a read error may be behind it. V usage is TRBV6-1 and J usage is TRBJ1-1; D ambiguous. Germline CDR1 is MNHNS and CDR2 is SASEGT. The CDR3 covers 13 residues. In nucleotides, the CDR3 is TGTGCCAGCAGTGAAGGGAGAGTTCAAGAAGCTCTCTTT. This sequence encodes CASSEGRVQEALF.

The CDR3 is CASSQAGGTEAFF. Written as DNA, the CDR3 is TGTGCCAGCAGCCAAGCAGGGGGTACTGAAGCTTTCTTT. The rearrangement uses TRBV7-9 and TRBJ1-1; 7 nucleotides match TRBD1. Germline values: CDR1 SEHNR, CDR2 FQNEAQ (reference sequence). The CDR3 contains 13 residues. J lost 5 bases, V lost 5 bases, and 5 bases had no gene match.

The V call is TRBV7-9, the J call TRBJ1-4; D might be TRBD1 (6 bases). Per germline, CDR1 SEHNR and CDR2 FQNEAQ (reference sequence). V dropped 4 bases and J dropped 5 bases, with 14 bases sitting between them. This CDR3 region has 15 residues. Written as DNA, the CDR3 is TGTGCCAGCAGCTCCCCAGGGGCTCCAAATGAAAAACTGTTTTTT. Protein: CASSSPGAPNEKLFF.

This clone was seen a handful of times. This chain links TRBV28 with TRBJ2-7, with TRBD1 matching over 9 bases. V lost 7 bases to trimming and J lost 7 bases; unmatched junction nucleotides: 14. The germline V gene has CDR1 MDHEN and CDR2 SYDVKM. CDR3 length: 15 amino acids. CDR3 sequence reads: CASNVPGQGLGEQYF. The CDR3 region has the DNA TGTGCCAGCAACGTCCCGGGACAGGGTTTGGGAGAGCAGTACTTC.

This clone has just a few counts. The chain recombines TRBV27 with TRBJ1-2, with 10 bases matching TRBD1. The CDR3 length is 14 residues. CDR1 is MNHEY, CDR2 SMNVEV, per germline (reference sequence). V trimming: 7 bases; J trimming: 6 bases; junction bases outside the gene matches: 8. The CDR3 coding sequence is TGTGCCAGCACCGGTAGACAGGGGGCAAATGGCTACACCTTC. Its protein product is CASTGRQGANGYTF.

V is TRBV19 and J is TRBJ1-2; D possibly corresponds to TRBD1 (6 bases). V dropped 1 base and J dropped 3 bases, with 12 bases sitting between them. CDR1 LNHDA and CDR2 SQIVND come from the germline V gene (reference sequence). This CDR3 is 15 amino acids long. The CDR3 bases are TGTGCCAGTAGTATAGTTCTACAGGGCGACTATGGCTACACCTTC. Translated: CASSIVLQGDYGYTF.

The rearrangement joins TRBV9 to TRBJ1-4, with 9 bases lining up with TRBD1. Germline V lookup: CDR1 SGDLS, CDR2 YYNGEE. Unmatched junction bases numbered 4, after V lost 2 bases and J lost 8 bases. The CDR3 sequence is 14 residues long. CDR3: CASSVRQGGEKLFF. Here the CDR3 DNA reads TGTGCCAGCAGCGTGCGACAGGGGGGAGAAAAACTGTTTTTT. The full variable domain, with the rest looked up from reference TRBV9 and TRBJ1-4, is DSGVTQTPKHLITATGQRVTLRCSPRSGDLSVYWYQQSLDQGLQFLIQYYNGEERAKGNILERFSAQQFPDLHSELNLSSLELGDSALYFCASSVRQGGEKLFFGSGTQLSVL.

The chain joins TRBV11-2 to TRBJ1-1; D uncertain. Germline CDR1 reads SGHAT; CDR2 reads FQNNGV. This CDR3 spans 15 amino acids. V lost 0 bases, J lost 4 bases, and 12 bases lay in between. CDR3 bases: TGTGCCAGCAGCTTAGATAGACATGCTGGCACTGAAGCTTTCTTT. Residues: CASSLDRHAGTEAFF.

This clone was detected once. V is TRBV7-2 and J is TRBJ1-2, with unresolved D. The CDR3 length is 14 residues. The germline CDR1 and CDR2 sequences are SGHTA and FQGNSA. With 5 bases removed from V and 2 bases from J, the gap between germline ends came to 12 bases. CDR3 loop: CASSDRTGNYGYTF. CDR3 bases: TGTGCCAGCAGCGATAGGACGGGAAACTATGGCTACACCTTC. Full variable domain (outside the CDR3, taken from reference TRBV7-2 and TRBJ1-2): GAGVSQSPSNKVTEKGKDVELRCDPISGHTALYWYRQSLGQGLEFLIYFQGNSAPDKSGLPSDRFSAERTGGSVSTLTIQRTQQEDSAVYLCASSDRTGNYGYTFGSGTRLTVV.

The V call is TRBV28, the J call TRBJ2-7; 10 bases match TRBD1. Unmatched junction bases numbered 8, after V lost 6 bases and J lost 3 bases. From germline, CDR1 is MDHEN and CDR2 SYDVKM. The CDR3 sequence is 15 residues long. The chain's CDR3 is CASRAHGQGGYEQYF. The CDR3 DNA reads TGTGCCAGCAGGGCACACGGACAGGGGGGCTACGAGCAGTACTTC.

In DNA, the CDR3 is TGTGCCAGCAGCGCCAGGGAGGGGGCTGAAGCTTTCTTT. This encodes CASSAREGAEAFF. The chain uses TRBV7-2 and TRBJ1-1, with a possible D match to TRBD1 (6 bases). The CDR3 is made up of 13 amino acids. V lost 5 bases and J 6 bases, leaving 13 bases between the germline ends. Germline lookup yields CDR1 SGHTA and CDR2 FQGNSA.

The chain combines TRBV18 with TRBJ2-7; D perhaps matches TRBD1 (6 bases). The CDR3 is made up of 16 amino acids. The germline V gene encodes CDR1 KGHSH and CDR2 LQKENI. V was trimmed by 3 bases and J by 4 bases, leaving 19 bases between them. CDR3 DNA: TGTGCCAGCTCACCTGGGGTATCGGGACACCAATACGAGCAGTACTTC. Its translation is CASSPGVSGHQYEQYF.

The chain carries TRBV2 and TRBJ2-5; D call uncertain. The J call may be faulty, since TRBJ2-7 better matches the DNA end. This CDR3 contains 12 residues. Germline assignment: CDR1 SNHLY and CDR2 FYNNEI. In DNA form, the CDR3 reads TGTGCCAGCAGCGAACCCAATTACGAGCAGTACTTC. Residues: CASSEPNYEQYF.

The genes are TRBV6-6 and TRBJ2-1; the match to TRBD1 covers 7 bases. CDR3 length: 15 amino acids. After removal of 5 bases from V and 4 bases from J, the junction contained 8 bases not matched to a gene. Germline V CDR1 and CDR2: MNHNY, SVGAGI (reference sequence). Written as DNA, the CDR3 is TGTGCCAGCAGTCGATCGGACAGGATTTACAATGAGCAGTTCTTC. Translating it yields CASSRSDRIYNEQFF.

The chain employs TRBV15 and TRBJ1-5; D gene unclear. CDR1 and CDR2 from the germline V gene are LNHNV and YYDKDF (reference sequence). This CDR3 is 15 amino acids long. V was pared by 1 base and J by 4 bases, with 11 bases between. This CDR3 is CATSRAGLGNQPQHF. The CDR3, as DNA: TGTGCCACCAGCAGAGCCGGGTTAGGTAATCAGCCCCAGCATTTT.

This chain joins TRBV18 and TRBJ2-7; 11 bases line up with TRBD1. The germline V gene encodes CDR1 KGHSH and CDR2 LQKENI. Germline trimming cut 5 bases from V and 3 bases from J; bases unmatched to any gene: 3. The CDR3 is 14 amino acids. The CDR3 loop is CASSFGTGGYEQYF. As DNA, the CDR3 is TGTGCCAGCTCATTTGGGACAGGGGGCTACGAGCAGTACTTC.

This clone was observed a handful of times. The CDR3 reads CASSLGGGLRAEAFF. DNA of the CDR3: TGTGCCAGCAGTTTAGGCGGCGGGCTTAGAGCTGAAGCTTTCTTT. This rearrangement joins TRBV28 to TRBJ1-1; no reliable D call. Trimming cost V 2 bases and J 6 bases, with 16 bases left between them. The CDR3 runs to 15 residues. Germline V gene sequence: CDR1 MDHEN, CDR2 SYDVKM.

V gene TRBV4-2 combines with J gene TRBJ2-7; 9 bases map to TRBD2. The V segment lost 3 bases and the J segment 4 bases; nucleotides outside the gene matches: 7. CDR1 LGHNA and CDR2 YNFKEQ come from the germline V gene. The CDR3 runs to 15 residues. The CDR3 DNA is TGTGCCAGCAGCCAGCCGGGGACTAGCTTTTACGAGCAGTACTTC. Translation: CASSQPGTSFYEQYF.